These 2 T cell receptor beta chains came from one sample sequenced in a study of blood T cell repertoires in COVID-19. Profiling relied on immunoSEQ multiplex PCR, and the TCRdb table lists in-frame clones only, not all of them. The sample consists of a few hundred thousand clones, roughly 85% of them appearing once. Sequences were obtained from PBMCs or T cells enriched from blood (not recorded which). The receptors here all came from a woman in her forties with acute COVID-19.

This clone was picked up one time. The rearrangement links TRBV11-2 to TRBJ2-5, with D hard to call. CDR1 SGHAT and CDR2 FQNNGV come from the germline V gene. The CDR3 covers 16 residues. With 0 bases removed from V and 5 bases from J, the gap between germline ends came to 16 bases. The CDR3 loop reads CASSLDFPLIRETQYF. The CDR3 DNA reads TGTGCCAGCAGCTTAGATTTTCCCTTAATACGGGAGACCCAGTACTTC. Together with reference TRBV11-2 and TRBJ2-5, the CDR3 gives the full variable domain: EAGVAQSPRYKIIEKRQSVAFWCNPISGHATLYWYQQILGQGPKLLIQFQNNGVVDDSQLPKDRFSAERLKGVDSTLKIQPAKLEDSAVYLCASSLDFPLIRETQYFGPGTRLLVL.

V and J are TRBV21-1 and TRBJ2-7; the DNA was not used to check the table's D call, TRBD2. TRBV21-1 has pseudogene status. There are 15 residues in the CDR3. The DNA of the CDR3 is TGTGCCAGCACCAACGGTAGCAAGAGCTCCTACGAGCAGTACTTC. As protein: CASTNGSKSSYEQYF.